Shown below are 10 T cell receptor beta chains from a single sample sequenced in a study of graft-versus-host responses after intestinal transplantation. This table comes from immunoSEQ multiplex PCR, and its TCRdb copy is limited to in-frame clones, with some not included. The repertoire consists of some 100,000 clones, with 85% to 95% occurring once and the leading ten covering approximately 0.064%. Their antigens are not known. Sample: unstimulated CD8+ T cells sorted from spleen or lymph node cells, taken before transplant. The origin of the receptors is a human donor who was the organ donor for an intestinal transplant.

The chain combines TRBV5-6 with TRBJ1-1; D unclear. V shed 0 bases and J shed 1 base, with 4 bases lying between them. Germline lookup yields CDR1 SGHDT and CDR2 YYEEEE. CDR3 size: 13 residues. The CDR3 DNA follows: TGTGCCAGCAGCTTGGCCTCGAACACTGAAGCTTTCTTT. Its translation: CASSLASNTEAFF.

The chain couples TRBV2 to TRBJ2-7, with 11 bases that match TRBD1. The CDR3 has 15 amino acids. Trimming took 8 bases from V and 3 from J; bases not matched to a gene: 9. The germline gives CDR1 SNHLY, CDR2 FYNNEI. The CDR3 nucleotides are TGTGCCAGCGGTCTCTACGGGACAGGGGGCTACGAGCAGTACTTC. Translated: CASGLYGTGGYEQYF.

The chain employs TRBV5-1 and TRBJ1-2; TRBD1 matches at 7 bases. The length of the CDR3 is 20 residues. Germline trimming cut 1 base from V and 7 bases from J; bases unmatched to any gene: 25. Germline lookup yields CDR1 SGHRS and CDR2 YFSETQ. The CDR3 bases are TGCGCCAGCAGCTTGACAATAATCAACAGGGGAACTTTGGGTCCTTGTGGCTACACCTTC. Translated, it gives CASSLTIINRGTLGPCGYTF.

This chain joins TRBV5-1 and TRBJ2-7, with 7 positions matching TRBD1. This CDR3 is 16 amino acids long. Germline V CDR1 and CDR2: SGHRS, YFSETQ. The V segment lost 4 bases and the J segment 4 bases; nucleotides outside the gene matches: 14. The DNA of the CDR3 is TGCGCCAGCAGCCCAAAACGACCGGGACAGAAGTACGAGCAGTACTTC. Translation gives CASSPKRPGQKYEQYF.

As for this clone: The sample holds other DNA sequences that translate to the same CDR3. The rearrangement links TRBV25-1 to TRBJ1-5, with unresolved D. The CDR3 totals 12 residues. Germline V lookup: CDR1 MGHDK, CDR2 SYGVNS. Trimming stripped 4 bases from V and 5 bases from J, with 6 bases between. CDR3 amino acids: CASSGGDQPQHF. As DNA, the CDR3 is TGTGCCAGCAGTGGCGGGGATCAGCCCCAGCATTTT.

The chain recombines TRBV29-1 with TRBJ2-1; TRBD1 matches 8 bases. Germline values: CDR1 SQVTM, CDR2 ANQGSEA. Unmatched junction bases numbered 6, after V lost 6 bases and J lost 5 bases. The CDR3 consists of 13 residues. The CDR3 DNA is TGCAGCGTGGAGACAGGGGATAACAATGAGCAGTTCTTC. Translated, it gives CSVETGDNNEQFF.

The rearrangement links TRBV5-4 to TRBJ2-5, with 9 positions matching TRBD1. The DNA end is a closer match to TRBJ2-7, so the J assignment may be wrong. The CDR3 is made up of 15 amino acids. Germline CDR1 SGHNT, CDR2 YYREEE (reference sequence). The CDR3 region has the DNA TGTGCCAGCAGCTCCGGGACAGGGAACCCCTACGAGCAGTACTTC. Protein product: CASSSGTGNPYEQYF.

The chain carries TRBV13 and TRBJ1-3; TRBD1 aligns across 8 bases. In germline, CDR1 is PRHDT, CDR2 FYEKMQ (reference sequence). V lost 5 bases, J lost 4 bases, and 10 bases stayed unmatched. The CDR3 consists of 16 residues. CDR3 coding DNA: TGTGCCAGCAGCCGAGCCCGACAGGGGTCCGGAAACACCATATATTTT. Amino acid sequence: CASSRARQGSGNTIYF.

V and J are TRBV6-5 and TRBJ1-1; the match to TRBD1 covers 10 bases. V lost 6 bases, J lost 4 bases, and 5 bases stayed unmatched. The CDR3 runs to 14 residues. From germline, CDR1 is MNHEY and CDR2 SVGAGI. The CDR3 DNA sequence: TGTGCCAGCAGGAGCCGGGACAGGGGCACTGAAGCTTTCTTT. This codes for CASRSRDRGTEAFF.

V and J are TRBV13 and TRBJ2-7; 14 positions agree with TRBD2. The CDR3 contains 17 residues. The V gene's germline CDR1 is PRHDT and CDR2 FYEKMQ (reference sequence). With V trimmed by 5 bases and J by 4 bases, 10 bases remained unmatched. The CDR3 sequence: CASSPTPGLAGEYEQYF. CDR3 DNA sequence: TGTGCCAGCAGCCCAACACCGGGACTAGCGGGGGAGTACGAGCAGTACTTC.